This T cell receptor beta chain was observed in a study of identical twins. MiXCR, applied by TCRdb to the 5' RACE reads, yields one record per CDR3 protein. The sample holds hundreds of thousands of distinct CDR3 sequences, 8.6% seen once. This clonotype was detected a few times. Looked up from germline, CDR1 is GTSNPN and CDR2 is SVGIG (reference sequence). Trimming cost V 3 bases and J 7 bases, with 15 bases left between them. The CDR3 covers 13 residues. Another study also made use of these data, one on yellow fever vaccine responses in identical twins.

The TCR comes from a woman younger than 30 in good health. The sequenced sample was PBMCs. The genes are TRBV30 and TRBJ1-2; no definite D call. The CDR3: CAWRATHPGGYTF. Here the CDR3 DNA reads TGTGCCTGGAGGGCTACCCACCCCGGTGGCTACACCTTC.